There are many counts of the clone carrying this T cell receptor beta chain. Its antigen remains unidentified. An oligo carrying a UMI was ligated to the cDNA 3' end. First-round PCR used three to four cycles and beta primers RC1.1 and RC1.2 covering TRBC1 and TRBC2. TCRdb reanalysed the UMI-ligation and nested PCR reads using MiXCR and keeps one entry per CDR3 protein. This table has tens of thousands of distinct CDR3 sequences, 12% appearing once. Trimming stripped 2 bases from V and 9 bases from J, with 11 bases between. Germline CDR1 and CDR2: MNHEY and SMNVEV (reference sequence). There are 14 residues in the CDR3. The data originate from a study of quantifying T cell responses using KT2 cells. Study at large: Reverse transcription used primers in the TCR alpha and beta constant regions. Estimated efficiency of the T4 ligation step was above 9% under optimum conditions. Study-wide results and caveats: Input KT2 cell number predicted KT2 alpha and beta sequence counts linearly over several orders of magnitude.

Known numbers of the T cell clone KT2 were added to PBMC. This clonotype was sampled from a human donor. The material sequenced was PBMCs spiked with cells of the T cell clone KT2. The chain couples TRBV27 to TRBJ1-6; D is possibly TRBD1 (5 bases). DNA of the CDR3: TGTGCCAGCAGTTTAGAGGGGTTCGGTTCACCCCTCCACTTT. It codes for CASSLEGFGSPLHF.